One and the same sample provided the 26 T cell receptor beta chains below, sequenced in a study of blood T cell repertoires in COVID-19. Sequencing was performed with immunoSEQ multiplex PCR; in TCRdb, only in-frame clones are kept and a portion is missing. The sample carries about 170,000 clones, under 95% recorded once. What was sequenced was peripheral blood. The receptors stem from a man in his late teens or twenties with COVID-19, enrolled during active disease.

The J gene is TRBJ1-5, the V gene TRBV19; TRBD1 agrees at 8 bases. The V segment lost 1 base and the J segment 2 bases; nucleotides outside the gene matches: 4. Germline values: CDR1 LNHDA, CDR2 SQIVND (reference sequence). This CDR3 region has 16 residues. The CDR3 DNA reads as TGTGCCAGTAGTATAGTGCCAGGGGGCGGCAATCAGCCCCAGCATTTT. This gives the protein CASSIVPGGGNQPQHF.

V and J are TRBV28 and TRBJ1-5; D gene ambiguous. Germline values: CDR1 MDHEN, CDR2 SYDVKM. This CDR3 is built from 14 residues. Trimming left V 7 bases short and J 3 bases short, with 13 bases between. CDR3 in amino acids: CASMRAGANQPQHF. In nucleotides, the CDR3 is TGTGCCAGCATGAGGGCCGGTGCCAATCAGCCCCAGCATTTT.

This clone was found once. This chain joins TRBV30 and TRBJ2-3, with 10 bases identical to TRBD1. Germline V gene data show CDR1 as GTSNPN and CDR2 as SVGIG (reference sequence). With V trimmed by 3 bases and J by 3 bases, 6 bases remained unmatched. CDR3 length: 15 residues. The CDR3 DNA reads TGTGCCTGGAGGGGTGGGGACAGGGGAACAGATACGCAGTATTTT. This encodes CAWRGGDRGTDTQYF.

The chain carries TRBV7-8 and TRBJ2-7; 8 bases line up with TRBD2. Per the germline V gene, CDR1 is SGHVS and CDR2 is FQNEAQ. J lost 0 bases, V lost 5 bases, and 9 bases had no gene match. The CDR3 length is 16 residues. The CDR3 loop reads CASSRNRAGASYEQYF. For the CDR3, the DNA is TGTGCCAGCAGCCGGAACAGAGCGGGAGCCTCCTACGAGCAGTACTTC. Full variable domain (rest looked up from reference TRBV7-8 and TRBJ2-7): GAGVSQSPRYKVAKRGQDVALRCDPISGHVSLFWYQQALGQGPEFLTYFQNEAQLDKSGLPSDRFFAERPEGSVSTLKIQRTQQEDSAVYLCASSRNRAGASYEQYFGPGTRLTVT.

CDR3 coding DNA: TGTGCCAGCAGTTTTGGGCTAGCGGGCAGCTCCTACGAGCAGTACTTC. Translation gives CASSFGLAGSSYEQYF. The chain couples TRBV27 to TRBJ2-7, with TRBD2 matching 8 bases. The CDR3 contains 16 residues. V trimming: 3 bases; J trimming: 0 bases; junction bases outside the gene matches: 7. The germline CDR1 and CDR2 sequences are MNHEY and SMNVEV (reference sequence).

With respect to this clone: One end of the junction varies from germline; a read error may be responsible. V and J are TRBV2 and TRBJ1-4, with no clear D. Germline loops: CDR1 SNHLY, CDR2 FYNNEI. CDR3 size: 11 residues. This chain's CDR3 is CATLSGEKLLF. In DNA form, the CDR3 reads TGTGCCACCCTATCGGGAGAAAAACTGCTTTTT.

This clone was detected a few times. The V call is TRBV11-3, the J call TRBJ1-6; tentatively, D is TRBD1 (5 bases). V was trimmed by 5 bases and J by 5 bases, leaving 10 bases between them. The CDR3 is made up of 14 amino acids. CDR1 is SGHNT and CDR2 is YENEEA in the germline V gene. The CDR3, as DNA: TGTGCCAGCAGCGCCGACAGTCATAATTCACCCCTCCACTTT. Its translation is CASSADSHNSPLHF.

This chain joins TRBV28 and TRBJ1-1, with D possibly matching TRBD1 (5 bases). The CDR3 extends over 13 amino acids. The germline V gene encodes CDR1 MDHEN and CDR2 SYDVKM. Trimming took 3 bases from V and 8 from J, leaving 13 bases between them. The CDR3 sequence is CASSFNRIYEAFF. The CDR3 DNA sequence: TGTGCCAGCAGTTTCAACAGGATATACGAAGCTTTCTTT.

This chain joins TRBV11-2 and TRBJ2-1; D is ambiguous. V lost 0 bases, J lost 14 bases, and 14 bases lay in between. Germline loops: CDR1 SGHAT, CDR2 FQNNGV. The CDR3 is made up of 13 amino acids. The DNA for the CDR3 is TGTGCCAGCAGCTTAGATCAAGCGAGTTGGGAGTTCTTC. Protein product: CASSLDQASWEFF.

The J gene is TRBJ2-7, the V gene TRBV27; no clear D. V was trimmed by 2 bases and J by 1 base, leaving 9 bases between them. CDR3 length: 14 amino acids. Germline V gives CDR1 MNHEY, CDR2 SMNVEV (reference sequence). CDR3 loop: CASSLRGHSYEQYF. CDR3 nucleotides: TGTGCCAGCAGTTTACGCGGCCATTCCTACGAGCAGTACTTC.

This chain joins TRBV7-6 and TRBJ2-7; 13 nucleotides match TRBD2. CDR1 is SGHVS, CDR2 FNYEAQ, per germline. The CDR3 has 16 amino acids. Germline trimming cut 1 base from V and 3 bases from J; bases unmatched to any gene: 3. The CDR3: CASSLEGLAGDYEQYF. CDR3 coding DNA: TGTGCCAGCAGCTTAGAAGGACTAGCGGGAGACTACGAGCAGTACTTC.

V gene TRBV6-2 or TRBV6-3 combines with J gene TRBJ1-2; a possible D gene is TRBD1 (6 bases). Germline V CDR1 and CDR2: MNHEY, SVGEGT. The CDR3 length is 14 residues. Trimming pared 5 bases from V and 12 bases from J, leaving 22 bases between. The CDR3 coding sequence is TGTGCCAGCAGTCAAGCCAGGACAGTTAAGGCTAACACCTTC. Encoded protein: CASSQARTVKANTF.

The V and J genes are TRBV27 and TRBJ2-1; a weak D match, TRBD1 (5 bases). This CDR3 has 16 residues. Germline-derived CDR1 and CDR2 are MNHEY and SMNVEV (reference sequence). The V and J ends lost 5 bases and 2 bases respectively, with 16 bases between them. The CDR3 bases are TGTGCCAGCAGTGCCCGGGCAGGGATTCCCTACAATGAGCAGTTCTTC. It translates to CASSARAGIPYNEQFF.

The chain is built from TRBV6-5 and TRBJ2-7; TRBD1 is a possible D gene (6 bases). This CDR3 is 13 amino acids long. Germline values: CDR1 MNHEY, CDR2 SVGAGI. Trimming pared 0 bases from V and 5 bases from J, leaving 8 bases between. DNA of the CDR3: TGTGCCAGCAGTTACTCCCACAGGGACGAGCAGTACTTC. This encodes CASSYSHRDEQYF.

This clone is a singleton in its sample. V is TRBV7-8 and J is TRBJ1-2; D remains ambiguous. In germline, CDR1 is SGHVS, CDR2 FQNEAQ. The CDR3 runs to 15 residues. The germline V and J ends were trimmed by 1 base and 4 bases, with 13 bases remaining between them. CDR3 loop: CASSLGEAAIYGYTF. The CDR3 region has the DNA TGTGCCAGCAGCTTAGGAGAGGCCGCCATCTATGGCTACACCTTC.

The gene calls are TRBV19 and TRBJ2-1, with 11 bases lining up with TRBD2. Trimming took 1 base from V and 8 from J; bases not matched to a gene: 4. CDR3 size: 15 residues. Germline V gives CDR1 LNHDA, CDR2 SQIVND (reference sequence). CDR3 residues: CASSIVSGRVYEQFF. CDR3 sequence (DNA): TGTGCCAGTAGTATAGTTAGCGGGAGGGTCTATGAGCAGTTCTTC.

The chain uses TRBV29-1 and TRBJ1-2, with a possible D match to TRBD1 (5 bases). Deletions cut 0 bases from V and 7 bases from J, with 6 bases between. The CDR3 sequence is 11 residues long. Germline CDR1 reads SQVTM; CDR2 reads ANQGSEA. CDR3 amino acids: CSVEDRAGYTF. As DNA, the CDR3 is TGCAGCGTTGAAGACAGGGCTGGCTACACCTTC.

This rearrangement joins TRBV7-2 to TRBJ1-3, with D possibly TRBD1 on 6 matching bases. V was trimmed by 1 base and J by 3 bases, leaving 10 bases between them. The CDR3 consists of 15 residues. From germline, CDR1 is SGHTA and CDR2 FQGNSA. CDR3 sequence: CASSLVAGVGNTIYF. Here the CDR3 DNA reads TGTGCCAGCAGCTTAGTCGCAGGGGTTGGAAACACCATATATTTT.

The V gene is TRBV5-4, the J gene TRBJ2-1, with 11 positions matching TRBD2. The CDR3 length is 15 residues. From germline, CDR1 is SGHNT and CDR2 YYREEE (reference sequence). Unmatched junction bases numbered 8, after V lost 6 bases and J lost 6 bases. This CDR3 reads CASTTGTSGSNEQFF. CDR3 coding DNA: TGTGCCAGCACCACCGGGACTAGCGGTTCCAATGAGCAGTTCTTC.

V usage is TRBV3-1 (or the pseudogene TRBV3-2) and J usage is TRBJ2-1; no reliable D call. Germline lookup yields CDR1 LGHDT and CDR2 YNNKEL (reference sequence). There are 16 residues in the CDR3. Between the trimmed V and J ends, which lost 4 bases and 0 bases, there was a span of 13 bases. The DNA of the CDR3 is TGTGCCAGCAGCCCCCCAGCGCCTAGCTCCTACAATGAGCAGTTCTTC. Translation: CASSPPAPSSYNEQFF.

V and J are TRBV15 and TRBJ1-2, with TRBD1 matching 7 bases. This CDR3 contains 14 residues. The germline CDR1 and CDR2 sequences are LNHNV and YYDKDF (reference sequence). V lost 5 bases to trimming and J lost 4 bases; unmatched junction nucleotides: 7. CDR3 in amino acids: CATSRQGVPYGYTF. The CDR3 DNA reads as TGTGCCACCAGCCGACAGGGCGTACCCTATGGCTACACCTTC.

V gene TRBV11-3 combines with J gene TRBJ2-2; 8 bases fit TRBD2. V lost 5 bases to trimming and J lost 3 bases; unmatched junction nucleotides: 11. The CDR3 runs to 17 residues. CDR1 and CDR2 from the germline V gene are SGHNT and YENEEA. The CDR3 DNA reads TGTGCCAGCAGCCCGAATCTAGCGGGCGGGGACACCGGGGAGCTGTTTTTT. This codes for CASSPNLAGGDTGELFF.

The chain couples TRBV4-1 to TRBJ2-7, with D perhaps TRBD1 or TRBD2 (12 bases each). The germline V gene has CDR1 MGHRA and CDR2 YSYEKL. The CDR3 extends over 21 amino acids. V was cut by 4 bases and J by 3 bases, with 34 bases left in between. CDR3 bases: TGCGCCAGCAGCCGCTCCGGGACAGGGGGCTCCGGGACTAGCGGGCTCTACGAGCAGTACTTC. Its translation is CASSRSGTGGSGTSGLYEQYF.

The chain combines TRBV5-6 with TRBJ2-1, with no clear D. The V gene lost 0 bases and the J gene lost 8 bases, with 6 bases spanning the gap. Germline values: CDR1 SGHDT, CDR2 YYEEEE. This CDR3 region has 12 residues. CDR3 loop: CASSLAVDEQFF. As DNA, the CDR3 is TGTGCCAGCAGCTTGGCCGTAGATGAGCAGTTCTTC.

This chain connects TRBV7-2 to TRBJ2-3, with TRBD1 matching 8 bases. The V segment lost 1 base and the J segment 2 bases; nucleotides outside the gene matches: 2. Germline lookup yields CDR1 SGHTA and CDR2 FQGNSA. This CDR3 region has 15 residues. The DNA for the CDR3 is TGTGCCAGCAGCTTAGACAGGGGGGTCACAGATACGCAGTATTTT. It yields the protein CASSLDRGVTDTQYF.

The chain links TRBV7-9 to TRBJ2-2, with 7 bases fitting TRBD1. Germline V gene data show CDR1 as SEHNR and CDR2 as FQNEAQ (reference sequence). Trimming cost V 3 bases and J 1 base; bases outside gene matches: 11. The CDR3 covers 18 residues. The CDR3 DNA reads as TGTGCCAGCAGCTTTTCTCGAGACAGACAGGGGAACACCGGGGAGCTGTTTTTT. Translated, it gives CASSFSRDRQGNTGELFF. The whole variable domain, filled in from reference TRBV7-9 and TRBJ2-2, reads DTGVSQNPRHKITKRGQNVTFRCDPISEHNRLYWYRQTLGQGPEFLTYFQNEAQLEKSRLLSDRFSAERPKGSFSTLEIQRTEQGDSAMYLCASSFSRDRQGNTGELFFGEGSRLTVL.